The clone carrying this T cell receptor (beta chain) was seen a few times. The target antigen is unknown. The data were obtained in a study of cytomegalovirus exposure and HLA in healthy donors. Study observations and caveats: Testing in vitro showed a few CMV-associated chains specific for CMV antigens.

The data were produced by immunoSEQ multiplex PCR, yet TCRdb's version contains in-frame clones alone and is incomplete. Of roughly 180,000 clones listed, around nine tenths were seen once; the top ten hold more than 5.5%. What was sequenced was PBMCs. The origin of this receptor is a man aged 30 to 45 in good health and CMV-seropositive.

The CDR3 sequence is CASSFDRGLDSPLHF. In DNA form, the CDR3 reads TGCGCCAGCAGCTTTGACAGGGGATTGGATTCACCCCTCCACTTT. V usage is TRBV5-1 and J usage is TRBJ1-6; the match to TRBD1 covers 8 bases. The V gene's germline CDR1 is SGHRS and CDR2 YFSETQ. The CDR3 length is 15 residues. J gave up 8 bases and V 2 bases, and 6 bases lay outside the gene matches. The full variable domain, rest sourced from reference TRBV5-1 and TRBJ1-6, is KAGVTQTPRYLIKTRGQQVTLSCSPISGHRSVSWYQQTPGQGLQFLFEYFSETQRNKGNFPGRFSGRQFSNSRSEMNVSTLELGDSALYLCASSFDRGLDSPLHFGNGTRLTVT.